This TCR beta chain was recovered during a study of metastatic and nonmetastatic thyroid tumors. General observations from the study: Malignant tumors reportedly showed significantly higher TCR beta diversity than benign nodules in both blood and tumor.

Each patient came to thyroid surgery without any prior treatment (of any kind). This clone was found many times. Its antigen is as yet unknown. TCRdb re-analyzed the PCR reads using MiXCR. The sample contains over 15,000 clones, about 13% of which appear only once. Unmatched junction bases numbered 7, after V lost 3 bases and J lost 7 bases. CDR1 and CDR2 from the germline V gene are LGHDT and YNNKEL (reference sequence). The CDR3 loop spans 14 amino acids. Sample: blood. The genes are TRBV3-1 and TRBJ2-7, with 9 bases lining up with TRBD2. This TCR came from a female donor with papillary thyroid cancer or a benign thyroid nodule (not recorded which). Some clones in this sample may be carry-over from other donors' samples. CDR3 sequence: CASSHLAGEREQYF. CDR3 in DNA: TGTGCCAGCAGCCATTTAGCGGGAGAGAGAGAGCAGTACTTC.